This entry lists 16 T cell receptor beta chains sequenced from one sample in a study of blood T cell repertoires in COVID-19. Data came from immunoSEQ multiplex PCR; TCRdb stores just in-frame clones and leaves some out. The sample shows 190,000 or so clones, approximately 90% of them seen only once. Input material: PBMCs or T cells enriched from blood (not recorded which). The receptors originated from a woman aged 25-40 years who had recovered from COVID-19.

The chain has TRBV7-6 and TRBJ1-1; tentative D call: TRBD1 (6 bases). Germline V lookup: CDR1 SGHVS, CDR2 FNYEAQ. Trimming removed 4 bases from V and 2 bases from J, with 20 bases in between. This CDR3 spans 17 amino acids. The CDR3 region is CASSSVGGAMSNTEAFF. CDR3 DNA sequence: TGTGCCAGCAGCTCCGTGGGGGGGGCGATGAGCAACACTGAAGCTTTCTTT.

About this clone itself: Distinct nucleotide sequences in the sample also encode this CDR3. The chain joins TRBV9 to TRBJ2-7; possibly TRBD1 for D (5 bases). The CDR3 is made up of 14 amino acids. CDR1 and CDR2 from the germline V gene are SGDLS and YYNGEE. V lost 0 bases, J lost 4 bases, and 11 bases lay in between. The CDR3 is CASSVGGSPYEQYF. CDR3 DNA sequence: TGTGCCAGCAGCGTAGGGGGCTCCCCTTACGAGCAGTACTTC.

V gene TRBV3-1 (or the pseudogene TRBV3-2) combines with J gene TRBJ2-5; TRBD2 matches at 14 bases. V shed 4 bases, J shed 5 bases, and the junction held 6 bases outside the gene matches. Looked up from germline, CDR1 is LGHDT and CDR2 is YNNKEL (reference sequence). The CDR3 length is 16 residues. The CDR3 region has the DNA TGTGCCAGCAGCCGGCGGACTAGCGGGGGGCTGGAGACCCAGTACTTC. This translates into CASSRRTSGGLETQYF.

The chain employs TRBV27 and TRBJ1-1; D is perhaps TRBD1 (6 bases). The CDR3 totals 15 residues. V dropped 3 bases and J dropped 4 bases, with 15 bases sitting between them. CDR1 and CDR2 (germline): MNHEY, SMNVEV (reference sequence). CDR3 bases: TGTGCCAGCAGTTTGTCCAGGGGAAGAGTCACTGAAGCTTTCTTT. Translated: CASSLSRGRVTEAFF.

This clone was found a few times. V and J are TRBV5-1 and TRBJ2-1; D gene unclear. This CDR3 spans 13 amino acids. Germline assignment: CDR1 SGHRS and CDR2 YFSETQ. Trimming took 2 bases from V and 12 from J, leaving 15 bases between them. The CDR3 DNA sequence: TGCGCCAGCAGCTTTCCAACTAATGAAGGGCAGTTCTTC. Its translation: CASSFPTNEGQFF.

The CDR3 DNA follows: TGTGCCAGCAGCCGGGAGATATTGAACACTGAAGCTTTCTTT. Translation: CASSREILNTEAFF. The rearrangement joins TRBV3-1 (or the pseudogene TRBV3-2) to TRBJ1-1; no firm D call. Trimming removed 4 bases at V and 0 bases at J, with 9 bases between. The CDR3 covers 14 residues. Per the germline V gene, CDR1 is LGHDT and CDR2 is YNNKEL (reference sequence).

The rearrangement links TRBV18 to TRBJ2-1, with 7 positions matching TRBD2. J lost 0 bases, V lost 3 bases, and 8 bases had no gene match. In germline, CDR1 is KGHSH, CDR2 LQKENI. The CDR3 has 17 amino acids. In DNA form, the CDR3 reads TGTGCCAGCTCACCCCCATTAGCGGGCAGCTCCTACAATGAGCAGTTCTTC. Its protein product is CASSPPLAGSSYNEQFF.

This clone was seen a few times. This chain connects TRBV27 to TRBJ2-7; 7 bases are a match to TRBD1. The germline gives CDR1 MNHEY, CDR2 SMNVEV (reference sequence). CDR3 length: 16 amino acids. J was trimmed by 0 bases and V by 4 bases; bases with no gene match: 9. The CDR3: CASSSPGDSRSYEQYF. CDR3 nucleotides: TGTGCCAGCAGTTCCCCCGGGGACAGTCGCTCCTACGAGCAGTACTTC.

The CDR3, as DNA: TGTGCCAGCAGCCAAGATCGGACTAGCGGTCTCACCGGGGAGCTGTTTTTT. It is translated as CASSQDRTSGLTGELFF. The J gene is TRBJ2-2, the V gene TRBV4-2; TRBD2 aligns across 10 bases. The CDR3 sequence is 17 residues long. CDR1 and CDR2 (germline): LGHNA, YNFKEQ. Trimming at V came to 0 bases and at J to 4 bases, leaving 5 bases not matched to a gene.

CDR3 DNA: TGCGCCAGCAGCCAAGCGAGACACCAATCTAACTATGGCTACACCTTC. This sequence encodes CASSQARHQSNYGYTF. The chain carries TRBV4-1 and TRBJ1-2; D call uncertain. The CDR3 has 16 amino acids. Germline CDR1 reads MGHRA; CDR2 reads YSYEKL. Trimming took 1 base from V and 0 from J, leaving 12 bases between them.

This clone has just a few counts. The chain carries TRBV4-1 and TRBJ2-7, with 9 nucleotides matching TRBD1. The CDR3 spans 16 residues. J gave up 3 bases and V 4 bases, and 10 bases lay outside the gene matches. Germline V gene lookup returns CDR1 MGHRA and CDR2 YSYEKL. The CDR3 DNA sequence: TGCGCCAGCAGCCTTGAACTGGGGACAGGGTACTACGAGCAGTACTTC. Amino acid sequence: CASSLELGTGYYEQYF.

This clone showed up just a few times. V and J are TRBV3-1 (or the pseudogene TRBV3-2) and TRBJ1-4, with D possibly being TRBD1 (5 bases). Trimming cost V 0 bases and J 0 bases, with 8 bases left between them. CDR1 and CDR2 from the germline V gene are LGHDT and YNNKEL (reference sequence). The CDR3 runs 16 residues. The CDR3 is CASSQDPGATNEKLFF. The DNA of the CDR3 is TGTGCCAGCAGCCAAGATCCGGGGGCAACTAATGAAAAACTGTTTTTT.

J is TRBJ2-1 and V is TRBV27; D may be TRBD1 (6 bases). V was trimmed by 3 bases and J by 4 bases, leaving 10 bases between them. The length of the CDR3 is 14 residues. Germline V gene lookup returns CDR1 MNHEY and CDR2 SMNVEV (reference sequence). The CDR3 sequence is CASSLSGQYNEQFF. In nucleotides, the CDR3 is TGTGCCAGCAGTTTGTCAGGACAGTACAATGAGCAGTTCTTC.

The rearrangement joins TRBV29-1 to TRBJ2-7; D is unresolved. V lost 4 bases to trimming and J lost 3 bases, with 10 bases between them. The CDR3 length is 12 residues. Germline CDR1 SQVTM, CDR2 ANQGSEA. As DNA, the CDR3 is TGCAGCGTTGGTGAGATCGACTACGAGCAGTACTTC. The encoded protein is CSVGEIDYEQYF.

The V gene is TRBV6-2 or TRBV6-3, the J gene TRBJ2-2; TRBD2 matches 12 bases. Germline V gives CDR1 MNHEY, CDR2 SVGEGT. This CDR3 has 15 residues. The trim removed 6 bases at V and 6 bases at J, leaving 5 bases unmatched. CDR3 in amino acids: CASSPSGRAPGELFF. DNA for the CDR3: TGTGCCAGCAGCCCTAGCGGGAGGGCCCCCGGGGAGCTGTTTTTT.

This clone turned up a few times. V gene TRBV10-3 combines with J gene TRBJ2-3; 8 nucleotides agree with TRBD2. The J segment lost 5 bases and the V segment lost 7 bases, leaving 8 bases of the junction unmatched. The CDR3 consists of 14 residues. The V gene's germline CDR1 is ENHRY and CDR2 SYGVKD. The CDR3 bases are TGTGCCATCACCTCGGGGGGGCCGGGAGATACGCAGTATTTT. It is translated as CAITSGGPGDTQYF.